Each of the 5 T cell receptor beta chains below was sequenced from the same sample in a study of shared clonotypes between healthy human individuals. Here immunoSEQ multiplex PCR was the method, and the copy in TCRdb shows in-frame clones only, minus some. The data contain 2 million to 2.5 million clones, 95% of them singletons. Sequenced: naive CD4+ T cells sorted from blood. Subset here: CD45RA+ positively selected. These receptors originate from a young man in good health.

CDR3 sequence: CASMLNGRMNTEAFF. The CDR3 region has the DNA TGTGCCAGCATGTTAAATGGGAGGATGAACACTGAAGCTTTCTTT. The J gene is TRBJ1-1, the V gene TRBV6-5; D gene ambiguous. Germline V CDR1 and CDR2: MNHEY, SVGAGI. Between the trimmed V and J ends, which lost 7 bases and 0 bases, there was a span of 15 bases. The CDR3 length is 15 residues.

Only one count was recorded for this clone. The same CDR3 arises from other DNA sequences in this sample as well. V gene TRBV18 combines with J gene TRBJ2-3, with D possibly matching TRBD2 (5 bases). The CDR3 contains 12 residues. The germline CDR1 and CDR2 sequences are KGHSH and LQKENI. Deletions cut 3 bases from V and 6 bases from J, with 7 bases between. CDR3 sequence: CASSPGSDTQYF. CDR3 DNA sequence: TGTGCCAGCTCACCGGGGAGCGATACGCAGTATTTT.

CDR3 DNA sequence: TGTGCCAGCAGCATCATAGCGGAGCCCTACGAGCAGTACTTC. It is translated as CASSIIAEPYEQYF. This rearrangement joins TRBV11-2 to TRBJ2-7, with TRBD2 as a possible D gene (6 bases). The germline CDR1 and CDR2 sequences are SGHAT and FQNNGV. The CDR3 covers 14 residues. Trimming took off 5 bases at V and 2 bases at J, with 13 bases between the two ends.

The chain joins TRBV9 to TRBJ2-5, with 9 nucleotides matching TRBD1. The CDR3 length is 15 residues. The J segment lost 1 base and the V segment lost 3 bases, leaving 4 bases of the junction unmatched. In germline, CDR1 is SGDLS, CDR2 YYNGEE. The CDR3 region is CASSATGGGQETQYF. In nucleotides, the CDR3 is TGTGCCAGCAGCGCCACAGGGGGCGGCCAAGAGACCCAGTACTTC. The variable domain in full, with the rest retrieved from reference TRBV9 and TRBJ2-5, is DSGVTQTPKHLITATGQRVTLRCSPRSGDLSVYWYQQSLDQGLQFLIQYYNGEERAKGNILERFSAQQFPDLHSELNLSSLELGDSALYFCASSATGGGQETQYFGPGTRLLVL.

The CDR3 loop is CASSLRGGGVGSPLHF. The CDR3 DNA follows: TGTGCCAGCAGCTTAAGGGGAGGGGGCGTAGGTTCACCCCTCCACTTT. The chain combines TRBV7-2 with TRBJ1-6, with 7 bases that match TRBD1. Trimming removed 2 bases from V and 9 bases from J; junction bases left unmatched: 10. There are 16 residues in the CDR3. Germline assignment: CDR1 SGHTA and CDR2 FQGNSA.